This T cell receptor beta chain was observed in a study of T-cell reconstitution after alpha-beta-depleted transplantation in children. Construction of the TCRbeta library involved unique molecular identifiers. MiXCR, applied by TCRdb to the PCR reads, yields one record per CDR3 protein. The repertoire consists of about 110,000 distinct CDR3 sequences, with around 10% occurring once and the leading ten covering less than 35%. This clonotype was seen only a few times. Its antigen remains unidentified. Findings of the study overall: Reports say that about two months after transplant, the alpha-beta T cells came out of several hundred graft clones that had expanded. At one year after transplant, newly produced T cells mostly accounted for T-cell counts and diversity. In some patients, recipient T cells and intrathymic progenitors surviving conditioning explained high day-60 diversity.

The source material was PBMCs, sampled before TCRalphabeta/CD19-depleted stem cell transplant. This TCR derives from a boy between 2 and 10 years old with acute lymphoblastic leukemia, due to receive a stem cell transplant.

Written as DNA, the CDR3 is TGTGCCAGCAGCTTCAGGGTCCTCTTGGGCACTGAAGCTTTCTTT. Its translation: CASSFRVLLGTEAFF. The chain links TRBV7-8 to TRBJ1-1, with D possibly TRBD1 on 5 matching bases. CDR1 is SGHVS, CDR2 FQNEAQ, per germline. Trimming cost V 3 bases and J 4 bases, with 15 bases left between them. The CDR3 runs to 15 residues. Filled out from reference TRBV7-8 and TRBJ1-1, the complete variable domain reads GAGVSQSPRYKVAKRGQDVALRCDPISGHVSLFWYQQALGQGPEFLTYFQNEAQLDKSGLPSDRFFAERPEGSVSTLKIQRTQQEDSAVYLCASSFRVLLGTEAFFGQGTRLTVV.